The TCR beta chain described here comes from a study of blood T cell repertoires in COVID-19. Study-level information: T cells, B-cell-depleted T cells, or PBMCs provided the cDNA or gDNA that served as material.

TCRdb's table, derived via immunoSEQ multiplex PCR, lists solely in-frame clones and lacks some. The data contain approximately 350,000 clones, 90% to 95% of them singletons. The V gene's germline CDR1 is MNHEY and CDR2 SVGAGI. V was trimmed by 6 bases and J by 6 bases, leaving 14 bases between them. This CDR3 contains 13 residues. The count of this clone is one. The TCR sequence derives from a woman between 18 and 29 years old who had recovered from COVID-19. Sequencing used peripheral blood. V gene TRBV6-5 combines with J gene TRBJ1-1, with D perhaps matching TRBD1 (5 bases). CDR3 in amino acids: CASSNSGRAEAFF. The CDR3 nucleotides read TGTGCCAGCAGCAATTCAGGGAGGGCTGAAGCTTTCTTT.